The source of this T cell receptor beta chain is a study of cytomegalovirus exposure and HLA in healthy donors. Study-wide findings and caveats: It was confirmed in vitro that three of the CMV-associated chains were specific for CMV antigens. Rarity characterized most TCR sequences, yet some public TCRs appeared in many donors. For cytomegalovirus status, the classifier reportedly gave diagnoses with high specificity and sensitivity. Later work found that TCR association rates differed between HLA loci; DRB1 had the most and HLA-C the fewest.

J lost 7 bases, V lost 0 bases, and 10 bases had no gene match. The CDR3 runs 16 residues. CDR1 is SGHTA, CDR2 FQGNSA, per germline. The PCR was carried out with 60 Vbeta primers and 13 Jbeta primers. Produced via immunoSEQ multiplex PCR; TCRdb's table is partial and in-frame only. The sample has about 150,000 clones, about three quarters seen once. With respect to this clone: The antigen is unknown.

Sequenced material: PBMCs. This receptor was taken from a male donor in good health and CMV-seronegative. This chain joins TRBV7-2 and TRBJ1-2; 8 bases map to TRBD1. This CDR3 is CASSLAQDRGRSGYTF. The CDR3 DNA follows: TGTGCCAGCAGCTTAGCCCAAGACAGGGGACGTAGTGGCTACACCTTC.